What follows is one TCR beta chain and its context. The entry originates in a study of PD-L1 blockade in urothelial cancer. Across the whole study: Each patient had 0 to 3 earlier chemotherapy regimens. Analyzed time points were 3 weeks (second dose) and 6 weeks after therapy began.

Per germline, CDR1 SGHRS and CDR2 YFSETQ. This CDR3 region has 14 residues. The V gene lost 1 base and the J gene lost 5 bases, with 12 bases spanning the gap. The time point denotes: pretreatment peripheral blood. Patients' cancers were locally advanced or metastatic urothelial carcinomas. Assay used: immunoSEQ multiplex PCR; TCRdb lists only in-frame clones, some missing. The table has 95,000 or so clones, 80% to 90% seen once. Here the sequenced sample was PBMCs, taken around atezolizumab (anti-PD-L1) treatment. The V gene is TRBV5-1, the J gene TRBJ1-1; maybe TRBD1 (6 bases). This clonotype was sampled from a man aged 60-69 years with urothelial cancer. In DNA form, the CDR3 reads TGCGCCAGCAGCTTGCGGCAGGGGTGGACTGAAGCTTTCTTT. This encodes CASSLRQGWTEAFF.